This entry is about one T cell receptor (beta chain). This sample stems from a study of blood T cell repertoires in COVID-19. V dropped 3 bases and J dropped 2; count of bases not matched to a gene: 5. From germline, CDR1 is LNHDA and CDR2 SQIVND (reference sequence). This CDR3 contains 16 residues. Generated by immunoSEQ multiplex PCR, the TCRdb table keeps only in-frame clones and is missing some. The sample has about 74,000 clones; almost 85% are singletons. The gene calls are TRBV19 and TRBJ1-3, with 9 bases aligning to TRBD1. The receptor's source is a man between 65 and 85 years old with acute or convalescent COVID-19. The source material was peripheral blood. The CDR3 DNA follows: TGTGCCAGTAGTATGTACGGGACAGGGCCTGGAAACACCATATATTTT. This sequence encodes CASSMYGTGPGNTIYF.